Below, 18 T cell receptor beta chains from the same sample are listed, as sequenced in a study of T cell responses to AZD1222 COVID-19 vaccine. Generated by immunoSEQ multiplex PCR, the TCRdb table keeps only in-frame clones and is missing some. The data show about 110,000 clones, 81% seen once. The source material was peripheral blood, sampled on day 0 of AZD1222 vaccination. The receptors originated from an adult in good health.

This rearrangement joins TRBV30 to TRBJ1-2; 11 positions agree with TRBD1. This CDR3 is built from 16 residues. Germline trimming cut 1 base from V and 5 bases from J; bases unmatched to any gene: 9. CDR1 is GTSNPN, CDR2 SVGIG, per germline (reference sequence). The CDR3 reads CAWSALGQGAGYGYTF. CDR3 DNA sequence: TGTGCCTGGAGTGCCCTCGGACAGGGGGCGGGGTATGGCTACACCTTC.

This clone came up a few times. CDR3: CSASGSNQPQHF. The CDR3 DNA reads TGCAGTGCTAGTGGCAGCAATCAGCCCCAGCATTTT. The chain joins TRBV20-1 to TRBJ1-5; D not certain. Trimming stripped 3 bases from V and 1 base from J, with 4 bases between. The CDR3 covers 12 residues. From germline, CDR1 is DFQATT and CDR2 SNEGSKA (reference sequence).

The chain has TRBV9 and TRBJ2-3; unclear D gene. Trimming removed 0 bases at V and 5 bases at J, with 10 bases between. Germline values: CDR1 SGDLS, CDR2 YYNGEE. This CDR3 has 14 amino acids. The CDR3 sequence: CASSVAHPQDTQYF. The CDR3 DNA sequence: TGTGCCAGCAGCGTAGCCCACCCCCAAGATACGCAGTATTTT.

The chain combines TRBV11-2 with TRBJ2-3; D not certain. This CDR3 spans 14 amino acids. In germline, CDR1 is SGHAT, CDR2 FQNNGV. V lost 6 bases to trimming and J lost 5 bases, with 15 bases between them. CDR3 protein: CASRSVRLEDTQYF. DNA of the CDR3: TGTGCCAGCAGGTCCGTAAGGCTTGAAGATACGCAGTATTTT. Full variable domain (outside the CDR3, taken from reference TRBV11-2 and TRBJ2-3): EAGVAQSPRYKIIEKRQSVAFWCNPISGHATLYWYQQILGQGPKLLIQFQNNGVVDDSQLPKDRFSAERLKGVDSTLKIQPAKLEDSAVYLCASRSVRLEDTQYFGPGTRLTVL.

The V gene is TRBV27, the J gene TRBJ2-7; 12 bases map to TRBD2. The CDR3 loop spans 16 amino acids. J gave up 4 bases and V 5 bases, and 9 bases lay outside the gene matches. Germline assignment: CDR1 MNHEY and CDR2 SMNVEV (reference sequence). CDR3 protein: CASSPQTSGSLYEQYF. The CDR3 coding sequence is TGTGCCAGCAGTCCCCAGACTAGCGGGAGTCTATACGAGCAGTACTTC.

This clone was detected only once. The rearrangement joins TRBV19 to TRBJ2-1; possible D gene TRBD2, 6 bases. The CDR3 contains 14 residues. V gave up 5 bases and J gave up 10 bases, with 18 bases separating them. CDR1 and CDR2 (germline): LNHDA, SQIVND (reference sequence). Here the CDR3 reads CASSVGLSPTEQFF. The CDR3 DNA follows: TGTGCCAGTAGTGTCGGACTATCCCCCACGGAGCAGTTCTTC.

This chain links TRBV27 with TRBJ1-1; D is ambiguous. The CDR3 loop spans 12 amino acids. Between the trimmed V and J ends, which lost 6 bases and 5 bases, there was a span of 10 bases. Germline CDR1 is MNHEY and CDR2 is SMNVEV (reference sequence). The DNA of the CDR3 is TGTGCCAGCAGATCAGGAGGGACTGAAGCTTTCTTT. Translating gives CASRSGGTEAFF.

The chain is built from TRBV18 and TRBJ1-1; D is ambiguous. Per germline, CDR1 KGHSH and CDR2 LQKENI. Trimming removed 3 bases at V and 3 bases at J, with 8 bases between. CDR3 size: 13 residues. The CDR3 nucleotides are TGTGCCAGCTCACCGTCGGGGTACACTGAAGCTTTCTTT. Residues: CASSPSGYTEAFF.

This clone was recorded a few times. CDR3 in DNA: TGTGCCAGTAAAGGGACAGGGTCCTACGAGCAGTACTTC. This codes for CASKGTGSYEQYF. The chain joins TRBV19 to TRBJ2-7; 9 bases fit TRBD1. The CDR3 extends over 13 amino acids. With 7 bases clipped from V and 1 base from J, the junction kept 2 bases outside the gene matches. Germline CDR1 is LNHDA and CDR2 is SQIVND (reference sequence).

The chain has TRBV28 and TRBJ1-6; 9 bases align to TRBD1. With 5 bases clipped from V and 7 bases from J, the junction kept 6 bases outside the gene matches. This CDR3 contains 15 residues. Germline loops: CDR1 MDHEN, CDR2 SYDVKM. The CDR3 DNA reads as TGTGCCAGCAGTGATCCGGGACAGGGAAATTCACCCCTCCACTTT. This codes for CASSDPGQGNSPLHF.

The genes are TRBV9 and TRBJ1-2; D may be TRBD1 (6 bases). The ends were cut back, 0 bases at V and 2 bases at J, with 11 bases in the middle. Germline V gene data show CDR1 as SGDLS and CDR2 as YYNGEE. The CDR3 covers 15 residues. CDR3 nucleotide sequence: TGTGCCAGCAGCGTAGTTCCGGGGGCGAACTATGGCTACACCTTC. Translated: CASSVVPGANYGYTF.

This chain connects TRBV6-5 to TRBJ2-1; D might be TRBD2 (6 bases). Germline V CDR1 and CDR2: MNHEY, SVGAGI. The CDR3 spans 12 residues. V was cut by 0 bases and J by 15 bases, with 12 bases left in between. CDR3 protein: CASSYSTGRRFF. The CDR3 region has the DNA TGTGCCAGCAGTTACTCAACCGGGAGACGGTTCTTC.

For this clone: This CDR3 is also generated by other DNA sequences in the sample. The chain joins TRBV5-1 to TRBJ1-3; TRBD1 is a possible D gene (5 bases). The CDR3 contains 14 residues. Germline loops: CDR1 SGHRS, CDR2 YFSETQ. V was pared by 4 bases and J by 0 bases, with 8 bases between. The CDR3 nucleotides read TGCGCCAGCAGCCTCGGGGCCTCTGGAAACACCATATATTTT. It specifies CASSLGASGNTIYF.

The CDR3: CASSVGAGTNTEAFF. In nucleotides, the CDR3 is TGTGCCAGCAGCGTAGGGGCAGGGACAAACACTGAAGCTTTCTTT. This chain joins TRBV9 and TRBJ1-1; TRBD1 might be the D (6 bases). V lost 0 bases and J 2 bases, leaving 11 bases between the germline ends. The CDR3 is 15 residues long. CDR1 SGDLS and CDR2 YYNGEE come from the germline V gene.

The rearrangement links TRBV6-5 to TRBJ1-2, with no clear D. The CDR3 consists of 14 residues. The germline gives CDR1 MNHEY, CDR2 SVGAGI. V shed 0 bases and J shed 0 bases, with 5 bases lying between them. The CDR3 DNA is TGTGCCAGCAGTTACTCCTCCACTAACTATGGCTACACCTTC. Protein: CASSYSSTNYGYTF.

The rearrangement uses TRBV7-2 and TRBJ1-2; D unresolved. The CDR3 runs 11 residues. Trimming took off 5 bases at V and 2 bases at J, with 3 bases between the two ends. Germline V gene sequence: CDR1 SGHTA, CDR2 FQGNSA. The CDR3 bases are TGTGCCAGCAGCCAAAACTATGGCTACACCTTC. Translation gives CASSQNYGYTF.

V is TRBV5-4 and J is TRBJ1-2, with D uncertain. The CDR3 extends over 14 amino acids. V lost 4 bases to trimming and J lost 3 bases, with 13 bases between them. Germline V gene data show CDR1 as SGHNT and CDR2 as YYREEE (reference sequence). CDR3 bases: TGTGCCAGCAGCCTCGCCGGGGTGGACTATGGCTACACCTTC. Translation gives CASSLAGVDYGYTF.

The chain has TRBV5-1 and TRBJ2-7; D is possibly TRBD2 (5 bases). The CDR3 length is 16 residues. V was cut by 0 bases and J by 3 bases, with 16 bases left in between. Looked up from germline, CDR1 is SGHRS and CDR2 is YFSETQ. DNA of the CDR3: TGCGCCAGCAGCTTGGGTGACCTAGGAGGAAACTACGAGCAGTACTTC. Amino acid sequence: CASSLGDLGGNYEQYF.